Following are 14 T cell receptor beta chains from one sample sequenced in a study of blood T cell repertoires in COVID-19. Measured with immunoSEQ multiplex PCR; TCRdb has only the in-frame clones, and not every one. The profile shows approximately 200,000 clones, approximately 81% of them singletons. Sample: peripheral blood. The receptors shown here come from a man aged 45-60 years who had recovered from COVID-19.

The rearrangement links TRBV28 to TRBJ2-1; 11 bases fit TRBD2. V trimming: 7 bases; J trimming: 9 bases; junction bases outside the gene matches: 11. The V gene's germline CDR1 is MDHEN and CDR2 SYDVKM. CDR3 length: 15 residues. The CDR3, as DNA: TGTGCCAGCACTCCCGGAACTAGCGGGAGCAGTGAGCAGTTCTTC. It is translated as CASTPGTSGSSEQFF.

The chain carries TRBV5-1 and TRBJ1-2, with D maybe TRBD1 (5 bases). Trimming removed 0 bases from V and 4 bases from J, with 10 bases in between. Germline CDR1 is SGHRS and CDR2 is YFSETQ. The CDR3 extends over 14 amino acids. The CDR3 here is CASSLEGRAYGYTF. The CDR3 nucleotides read TGCGCCAGCAGCTTGGAGGGCAGGGCCTATGGCTACACCTTC.

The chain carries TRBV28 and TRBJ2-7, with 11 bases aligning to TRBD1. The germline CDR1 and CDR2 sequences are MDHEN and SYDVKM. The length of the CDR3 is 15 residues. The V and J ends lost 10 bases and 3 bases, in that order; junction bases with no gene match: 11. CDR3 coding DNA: TGTGCCACCAAAGGGACAGGGGGATTTGGCTACGAGCAGTACTTC. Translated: CATKGTGGFGYEQYF.

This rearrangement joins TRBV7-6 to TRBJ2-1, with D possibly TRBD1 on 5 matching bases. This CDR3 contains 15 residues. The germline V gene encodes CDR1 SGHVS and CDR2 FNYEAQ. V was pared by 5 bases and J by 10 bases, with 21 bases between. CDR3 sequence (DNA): TGTGCCAGCAGCCTTTCATCAACGGCCAGGGCCGAGCAGTTCTTC. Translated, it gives CASSLSSTARAEQFF.

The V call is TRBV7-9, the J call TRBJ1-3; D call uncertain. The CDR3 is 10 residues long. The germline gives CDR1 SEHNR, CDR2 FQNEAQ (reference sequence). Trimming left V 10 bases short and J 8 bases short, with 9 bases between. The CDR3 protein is CANSQDTIYF. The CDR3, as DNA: TGTGCCAACAGTCAGGACACCATATATTTT.

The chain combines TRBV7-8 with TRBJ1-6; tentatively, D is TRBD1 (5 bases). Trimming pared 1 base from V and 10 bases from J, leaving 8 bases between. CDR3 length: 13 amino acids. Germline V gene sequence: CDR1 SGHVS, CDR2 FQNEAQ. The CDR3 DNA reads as TGTGCCAGCAGCTTAGTCTGGGGCTCACCCCTCCACTTT. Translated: CASSLVWGSPLHF.

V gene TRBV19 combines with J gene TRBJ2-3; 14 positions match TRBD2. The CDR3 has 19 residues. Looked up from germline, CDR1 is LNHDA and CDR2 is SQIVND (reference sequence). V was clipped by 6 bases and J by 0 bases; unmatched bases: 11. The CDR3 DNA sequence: TGTGCCAGTAGCAACGCGGGACTAGCGGGAGTCTGGAGCACAGATACGCAGTATTTT. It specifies CASSNAGLAGVWSTDTQYF.

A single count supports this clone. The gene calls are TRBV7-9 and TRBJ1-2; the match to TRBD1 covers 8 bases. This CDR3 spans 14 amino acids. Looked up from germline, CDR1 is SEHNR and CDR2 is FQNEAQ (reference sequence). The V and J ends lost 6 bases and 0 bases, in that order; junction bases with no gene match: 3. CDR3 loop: CASSRDRSNYGYTF. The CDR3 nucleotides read TGTGCCAGCAGTCGGGACAGGTCTAACTATGGCTACACCTTC.

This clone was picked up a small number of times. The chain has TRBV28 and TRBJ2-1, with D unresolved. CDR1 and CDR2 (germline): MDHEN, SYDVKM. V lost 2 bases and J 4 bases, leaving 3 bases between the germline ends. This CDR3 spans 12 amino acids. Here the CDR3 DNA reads TGTGCCAGCAGTTTACTGTACAATGAGCAGTTCTTC. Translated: CASSLLYNEQFF.

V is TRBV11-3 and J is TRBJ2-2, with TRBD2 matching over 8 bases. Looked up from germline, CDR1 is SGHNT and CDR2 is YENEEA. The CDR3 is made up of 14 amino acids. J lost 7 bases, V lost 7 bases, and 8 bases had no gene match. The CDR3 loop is CASTPGGPGGELFF. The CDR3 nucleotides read TGTGCCAGCACCCCGGGAGGGCCGGGCGGGGAGCTGTTTTTT.

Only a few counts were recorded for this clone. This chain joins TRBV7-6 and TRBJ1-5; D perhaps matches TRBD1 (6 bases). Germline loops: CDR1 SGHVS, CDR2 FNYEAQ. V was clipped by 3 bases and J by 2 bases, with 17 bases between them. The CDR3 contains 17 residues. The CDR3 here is CASSLGAEGRGNQPQHF. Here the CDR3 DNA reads TGTGCCAGCAGCTTGGGGGCTGAGGGGAGAGGCAATCAGCCCCAGCATTTT.

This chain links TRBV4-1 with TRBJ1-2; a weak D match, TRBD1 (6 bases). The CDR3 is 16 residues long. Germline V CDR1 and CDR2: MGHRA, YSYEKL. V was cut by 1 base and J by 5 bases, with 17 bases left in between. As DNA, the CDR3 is TGCGCCAGCAGCCAAGTCCCAGGGGTCCCAGGGTATGGCTACACCTTC. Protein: CASSQVPGVPGYGYTF.

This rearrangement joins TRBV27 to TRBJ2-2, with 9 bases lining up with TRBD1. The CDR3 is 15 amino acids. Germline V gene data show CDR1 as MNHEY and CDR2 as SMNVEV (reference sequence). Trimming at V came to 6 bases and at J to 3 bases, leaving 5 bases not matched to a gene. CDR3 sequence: CASSRGQGYTGELFF. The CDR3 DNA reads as TGTGCCAGCAGCCGTGGACAGGGGTACACCGGGGAGCTGTTTTTT.

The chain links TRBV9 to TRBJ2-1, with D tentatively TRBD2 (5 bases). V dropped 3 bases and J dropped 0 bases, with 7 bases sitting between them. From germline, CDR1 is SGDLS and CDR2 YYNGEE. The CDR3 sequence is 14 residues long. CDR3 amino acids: CASSAGISYNEQFF. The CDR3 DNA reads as TGTGCCAGCAGCGCCGGGATCTCCTACAATGAGCAGTTCTTC.